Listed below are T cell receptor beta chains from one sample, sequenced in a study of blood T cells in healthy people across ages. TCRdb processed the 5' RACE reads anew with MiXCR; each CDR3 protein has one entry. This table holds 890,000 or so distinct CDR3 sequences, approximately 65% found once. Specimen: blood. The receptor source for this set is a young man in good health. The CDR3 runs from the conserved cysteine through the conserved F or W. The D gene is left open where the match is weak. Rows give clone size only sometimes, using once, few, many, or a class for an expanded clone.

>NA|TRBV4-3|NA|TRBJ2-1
CASSQLRLGADKQFF
TGCGCCAGCAGCCAGCTCCGCTTGGGGGCCGATAAGCAGTTCTTC
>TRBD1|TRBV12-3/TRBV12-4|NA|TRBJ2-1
CASRETGGDGYNEQFF
TGTGCCAGCAGGGAGACAGGGGGAGACGGCTACAATGAGCAGTTCTTC
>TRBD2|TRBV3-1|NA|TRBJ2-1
CASSQDLASGGNEQFF
TGTGCCAGCAGCCAAGATCTGGCTAGCGGGGGAAATGAGCAGTTCTTC
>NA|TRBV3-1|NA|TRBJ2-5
CASSQDWRSVGLDQETQYF
TGTGCCAGCAGCCAAGATTGGAGGTCTGTGGGGTTAGATCAAGAGACCCAGTACTTC
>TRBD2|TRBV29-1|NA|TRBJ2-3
CSVEDNRGEEGLGTDTQYF
TGCAGCGTTGAAGATAATCGGGGGGAAGAGGGACTTGGCACAGATACGCAGTATTTT
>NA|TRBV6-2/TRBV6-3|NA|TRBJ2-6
CASSDSGYRILTF
TGTGCCAGCAGTGACTCAGGTTATCGAATACTGACTTTC
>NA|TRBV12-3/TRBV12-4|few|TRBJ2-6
CASSLGSSVGANVLTF
TGTGCCAGCAGTTTGGGCTCCAGTGTAGGGGCCAACGTCCTGACTTTC
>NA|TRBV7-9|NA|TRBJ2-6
CASSSRERDSLFSGANVLTF
TGTGCCAGCAGTTCCAGGGAGCGAGACAGCCTCTTCTCTGGGGCCAACGTCCTGACTTTC
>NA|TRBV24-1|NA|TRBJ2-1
CATSDSWVGNEQFF
TGTGCCACCAGTGATTCCTGGGTCGGCAACGAGCAGTTCTTC
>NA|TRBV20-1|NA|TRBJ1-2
CSAELPSNYGYTF
TGCAGTGCTGAACTCCCATCTAACTATGGCTACACCTTC
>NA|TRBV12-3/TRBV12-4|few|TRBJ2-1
CASRPGPIANEQFF
TGTGCCAGCAGACCGGGACCCATAGCAAATGAGCAGTTCTTC
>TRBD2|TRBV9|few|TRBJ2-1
CASSVVSTGGYNEQFF
TGTGCCAGCAGCGTAGTATCGACGGGGGGCTACAATGAGCAGTTCTTC
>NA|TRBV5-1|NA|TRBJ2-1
CASSLVGQERWQFF
TGCGCCAGCAGCTTGGTTGGGCAGGAACGATGGCAGTTCTTC
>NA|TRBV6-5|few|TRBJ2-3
CASNRGDTQYF
TGTGCCAGCAACCGAGGAGATACGCAGTATTTT
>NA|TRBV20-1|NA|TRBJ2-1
CSARKGQTYEQFF
TGCAGTGCTAGAAAGGGACAAACCTACGAGCAGTTCTTC
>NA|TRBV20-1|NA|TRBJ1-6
CSARESWAASPLHF
TGCAGTGCTAGAGAGTCGTGGGCCGCTTCACCCCTCCACTTT
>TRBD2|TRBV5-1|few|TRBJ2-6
CASSLISGAGANVLTF
TGCGCCAGCAGCTTGATTAGCGGGGCTGGGGCCAACGTCCTGACTTTC
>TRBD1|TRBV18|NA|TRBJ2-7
CASSPTGTGGEQYF
TGTGCCAGCTCACCGACCGGGACAGGAGGGGAGCAGTACTTC
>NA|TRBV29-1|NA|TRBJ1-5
CSVEVSSNQPQHF
TGCAGCGTTGAGGTCTCCAGCAATCAGCCCCAGCATTTT
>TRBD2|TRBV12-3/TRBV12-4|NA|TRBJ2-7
CASSLERGQYEQYF
TGTGCCAGCAGTTTAGAGCGGGGGCAATACGAGCAGTACTTC
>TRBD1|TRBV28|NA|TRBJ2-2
CASSFGTAGELFF
TGTGCCAGCAGTTTTGGGACAGCCGGGGAGCTGTTTTTT
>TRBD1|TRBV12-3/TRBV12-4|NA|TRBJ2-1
CASSLEGQGFAEQFF
TGTGCCAGCAGTTTAGAGGGACAGGGTTTCGCTGAGCAGTTCTTC
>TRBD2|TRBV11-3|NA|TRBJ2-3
CASSSGTSGGADTQYF
TGTGCCAGCAGCTCTGGGACTAGCGGGGGGGCAGATACGCAGTATTTT
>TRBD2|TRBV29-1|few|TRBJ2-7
CSVRASGGIDEQYF
TGCAGCGTGAGAGCCAGCGGGGGAATCGACGAGCAGTACTTC
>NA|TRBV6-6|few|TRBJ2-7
CASGQSPSYEQYF
TGTGCCAGCGGACAGTCCCCTTCCTACGAGCAGTACTTC
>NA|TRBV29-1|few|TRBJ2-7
CSVEGGGQLGYEQYF
TGCAGCGTTGAAGGGGGGGGACAGCTAGGCTACGAGCAGTACTTC
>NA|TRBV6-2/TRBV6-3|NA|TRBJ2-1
CASSYWLAASPYNEQFF
TGTGCCAGCAGTTACTGGCTAGCTGCGAGCCCCTACAATGAGCAGTTCTTC
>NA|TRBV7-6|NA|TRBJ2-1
CASSMGLGSHNEQFF
TGTGCCAGCAGCATGGGACTGGGAAGCCACAATGAGCAGTTCTTC
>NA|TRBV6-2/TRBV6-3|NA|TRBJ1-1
CASTAHMGMNTEAFF
TGTGCCAGCACCGCCCACATGGGCATGAACACTGAAGCTTTCTTT
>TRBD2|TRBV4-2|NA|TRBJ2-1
CASSQDTGGGSYNEQFF
TGTGCCAGCAGCCAAGATACGGGGGGGGGATCCTACAATGAGCAGTTCTTC
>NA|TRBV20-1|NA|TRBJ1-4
CSASSPTTNEKLFF
TGCAGTGCTAGCAGCCCAACAACTAATGAAAAACTGTTTTTT
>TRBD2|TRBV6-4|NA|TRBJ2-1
CASSRTSGVDEQFF
TGTGCCAGCAGCCGGACTAGCGGGGTCGATGAGCAGTTCTTC
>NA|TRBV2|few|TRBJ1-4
CASSEGRSNEKLFF
TGTGCCAGCAGTGAGGGACGGAGTAATGAAAAACTGTTTTTT
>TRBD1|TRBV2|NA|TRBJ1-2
CASTDRDRVYGYTF
TGTGCCAGCACCGATCGGGACAGAGTCTATGGCTACACCTTC
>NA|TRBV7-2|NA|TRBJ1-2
CASSLGGKLDGYTF
TGTGCCAGCAGCTTAGGTGGGAAATTGGATGGCTACACCTTC
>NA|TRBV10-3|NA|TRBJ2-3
CAISGGTGTDTQYF
TGTGCCATCAGTGGCGGGACTGGCACAGATACGCAGTATTTT
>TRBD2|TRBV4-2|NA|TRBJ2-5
CASSPGGVGRHSETQYF
TGTGCCAGCAGCCCTGGGGGGGTAGGGAGGCATAGTGAGACCCAGTACTTC
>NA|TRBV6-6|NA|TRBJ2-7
CASSYSDPESSYEQYF
TGTGCCAGCAGTTACTCGGACCCCGAGAGCTCCTACGAGCAGTACTTC
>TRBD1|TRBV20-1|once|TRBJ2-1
CSARGDSEETQFF
TGCAGTGCTAGAGGGGACAGTGAGGAGACCCAGTTCTTC
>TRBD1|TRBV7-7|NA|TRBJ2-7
CASSMGQGVSEQYF
TGTGCTAGCAGCATGGGACAGGGAGTCTCCGAGCAGTACTTC
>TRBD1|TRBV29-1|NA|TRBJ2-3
CSVEMDRELDTQYF
TGCAGCGTTGAGATGGACAGGGAATTAGATACGCAGTATTTT
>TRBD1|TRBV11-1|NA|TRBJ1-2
CASSIRGRNYGYTF
TGTGCCAGCAGTATCAGGGGGCGGAACTATGGCTACACCTTC
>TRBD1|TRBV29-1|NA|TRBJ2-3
CSPRDSFTDTQYF
TGCAGCCCGAGGGACAGCTTCACAGATACGCAGTATTTT
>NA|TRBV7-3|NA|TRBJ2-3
CASSSPDRSDTQYF
TGTGCCAGCAGCTCACCGGACAGATCAGATACGCAGTATTTT
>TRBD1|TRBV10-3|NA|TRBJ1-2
CAISESSDRGGYTF
TGTGCCATCAGTGAGTCGTCGGACAGGGGAGGGTACACCTTC
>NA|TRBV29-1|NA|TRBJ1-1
CNVDSGGTEAFF
TGCAACGTTGACTCGGGGGGCACTGAAGCTTTCTTT
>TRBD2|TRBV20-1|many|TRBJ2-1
CSALGLAERYNEQFF
TGCAGTGCTCTGGGACTAGCGGAGCGATACAATGAGCAGTTCTTC
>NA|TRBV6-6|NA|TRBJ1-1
CASSSLGAENTEAFF
TGTGCCAGCAGTAGCTTAGGGGCCGAGAACACTGAAGCTTTCTTT
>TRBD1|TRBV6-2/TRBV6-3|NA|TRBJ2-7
CASKTGIGYEQYF
TGTGCCAGTAAGACAGGGATTGGCTACGAGCAGTACTTC
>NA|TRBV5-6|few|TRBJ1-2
CASRLEGNSYGYTF
TGTGCCAGCAGATTGGAGGGAAACAGCTATGGCTACACCTTC
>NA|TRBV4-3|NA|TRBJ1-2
CASSQTTQVLYGYTF
TGCGCCAGCAGCCAGACTACTCAGGTACTCTATGGCTACACCTTC
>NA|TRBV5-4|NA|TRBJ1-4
CASSRQNEKLFF
TGTGCCAGCAGCAGACAAAATGAAAAACTGTTTTTT